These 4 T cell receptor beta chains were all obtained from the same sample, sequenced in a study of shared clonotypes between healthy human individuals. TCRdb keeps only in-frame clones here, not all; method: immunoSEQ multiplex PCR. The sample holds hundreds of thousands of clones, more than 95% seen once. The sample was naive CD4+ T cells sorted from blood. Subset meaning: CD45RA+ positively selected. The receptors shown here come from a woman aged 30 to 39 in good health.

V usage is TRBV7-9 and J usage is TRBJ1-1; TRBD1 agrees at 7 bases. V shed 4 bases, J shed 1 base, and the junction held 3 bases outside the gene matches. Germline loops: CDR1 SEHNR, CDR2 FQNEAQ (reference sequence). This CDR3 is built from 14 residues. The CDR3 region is CASSSGTENTEAFF. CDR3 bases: TGTGCCAGCAGCTCCGGGACAGAGAACACTGAAGCTTTCTTT.

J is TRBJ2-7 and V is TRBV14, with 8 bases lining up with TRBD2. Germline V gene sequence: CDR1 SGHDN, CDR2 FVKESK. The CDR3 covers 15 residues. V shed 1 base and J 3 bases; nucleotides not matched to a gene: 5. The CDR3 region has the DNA TGTGCCAGCAGCCAAGGGACTAGCATCCTCTACGAGCAGTACTTC. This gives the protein CASSQGTSILYEQYF.

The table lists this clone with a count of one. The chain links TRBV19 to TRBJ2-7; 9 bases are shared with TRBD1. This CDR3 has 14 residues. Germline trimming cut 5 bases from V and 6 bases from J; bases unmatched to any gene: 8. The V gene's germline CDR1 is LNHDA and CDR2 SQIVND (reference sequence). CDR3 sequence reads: CASSVGTGNSEQYF. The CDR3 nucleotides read TGTGCCAGTAGTGTCGGGACAGGGAACTCCGAGCAGTACTTC.

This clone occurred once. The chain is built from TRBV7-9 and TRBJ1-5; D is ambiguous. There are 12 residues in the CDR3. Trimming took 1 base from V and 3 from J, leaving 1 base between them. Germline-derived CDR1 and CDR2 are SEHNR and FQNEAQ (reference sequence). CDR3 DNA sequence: TGTGCCAGCAGCTTAGACAATCAGCCCCAGCATTTT. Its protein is CASSLDNQPQHF.